This TCR beta chain is drawn from a study of T cells after posttransplantation cyclophosphamide. TCRdb's copy holds only in-frame clones and misses some; the assay was immunoSEQ multiplex PCR. The sample lists tens of thousands of clones, none appearing once, the ten largest making up around 7%. Study results and caveats: Blood and skin or GI T cell repertoires showed limited TRB overlap.

This CDR3 has 11 amino acids. V was clipped by 6 bases and J by 15 bases; unmatched bases: 9. Looked up from germline, CDR1 is SQVTM and CDR2 is ANQGSEA. This clone was counted ten times or more. Its antigen is unidentified. V usage is TRBV29-1 and J usage is TRBJ2-1; TRBD1 matches 9 bases. The source is a woman aged 50 to 60 in good health and a related stem cell transplant donor. Sequences were obtained from PBMCs. CDR3 sequence: CSVEGGQGPFF. The CDR3 DNA is TGCAGCGTCGAGGGGGGACAGGGCCCGTTCTTC.